The T cell receptor (beta chain) described here comes from a study of T cells in Graves' hyperthyroidism and ophthalmopathy. This clonotype was observed many times. Authors of the study amplified TCR beta CDR3 regions from RNA transcripts. An initial round of RT-PCR targeting the TCR CDR3 relied on the HTBI primer set. TCRdb re-derived calls from the multiplex PCR reads in MiXCR, one entry per CDR3 protein. The sample records fewer than 700,000 distinct CDR3 sequences, about 15% being singletons. A NOSPECS grade of at least 4, a Clinical Activity Score of at least 3 and duration under 3 months were recorded in ophthalmopathy patients. CDR3 size: 16 residues. Trimming removed 2 bases from V and 7 bases from J; junction bases left unmatched: 7. CDR1 is SGHTA and CDR2 is FQGNSA in the germline V gene.

The TCR sequence derives from a woman aged 18-29 years with Graves' ophthalmopathy. Sequencing was carried out using blood. J is TRBJ2-1 and V is TRBV7-2; TRBD2 aligns across 11 bases. CDR3: CASSLPWTSGRNEQFF. The CDR3 region has the DNA TGTGCCAGCAGCTTACCTTGGACTAGCGGGCGGAATGAGCAGTTCTTC.